This entry concerns a single T cell receptor beta chain. Its antigen is not yet known. No much larger clone exists at a distance of one base, and base qualities are not known. The data were obtained in a study of blood T cell repertoires in COVID-19 (dated by TCRdb to between 2020 and 2021). Background for the entire study: Collaborator samples came from the United States, Italy and Spain and covered acute and convalescent phases of COVID-19. The prospective study material was composed of cDNA or gDNA derived from T cells, B-cell-depleted T cells, or PBMCs. Deeply sampled blood TCRbeta repertoires from subjects exposed to, actively infected with, or recovered from COVID-19 were included in the dataset. The repertoires were released in a freely available public database meant as a resource for research on the immune response to SARS-CoV-2. Samples were obtained from the ongoing ImmuneRACE study (first 160 participants) and from approximately 1,200 subjects provided by 6 global collaborators. The sample metadata nearly always contained a de-identified subject ID, COVID-19 status, age in years and sex. Where available, HLA class I and class II types were taken from metadata supplied by the sample provider and were not determined by assay-based typing.

Participants in the prospective study were aged roughly 18 to 100 years, lived in about two dozen United States geographic areas, and enrolled through a virtual design. Cohort assignment in the prospective study relied on participant-reported clinical history from a screening survey and a study questionnaire. Mobile phlebotomists in the prospective study collected whole blood, serum and a nasopharyngeal or oropharyngeal swab from every participant. Additional blood draws and questionnaires over an approximately 2-month period could optionally be provided by prospective study participants. Prospective study blood samples were shipped either frozen or at room temperature before DNA extraction. TCRbeta CDR3 regions were amplified from genomic DNA by means of the immunoSEQ Assay, a bias-controlled multiplex PCR. Per the source publication's procedure: Within the assay, amplification of reference gene primers was used to estimate how many nucleated cells each sample contained. To quantify the absolute abundance of each unique TCRbeta CDR3 rearrangement, sequence reads were collapsed and filtered. For each sample, productive Simpson clonality was calculated by taking the square root of Simpson's diversity index across productive rearrangements. Drawn from immuneACCESS, this table holds only the in-frame rearrangements with V and J called that TCRdb kept. Clones are partly lost; checked studies trace under half to an unresolved V gene and leave the rest unexplained. V, J and clone size reflect that table, while D and trimming were determined from the DNA. The sample table shows some 230,000 clones, and about four fifths are seen once. The ten largest clones represent approximately 1.3% of the sample.

The paper's findings and limits, for the study overall: How much clinical and demographic metadata was included differed by source and by participant, and the metadata was provided uncurated.

The origin of this receptor is a woman aged 40 to 50 with acute COVID-19. Specimen: PBMCs or T cells enriched from blood (not recorded which).

The CDR3 protein is CASVGQGHGYTF. The sequenced DNA: TGTGCCAGCGTGGGACAGGGGCATGGCTACACCTTC. Recombination connected TRBV2 to TRBJ1-2; a stretch of 10 junction bases matches TRBD1. The CDR3 covers 12 residues, taking in both the cysteine and the phenylalanine. Solely the CDR3 DNA is kept, with 36 bases framed from the first base. Via the germline V gene, CDR1 is SNHLY and CDR2 FYNNEI. The V end gives up 8 bases and the J end 6 bases, leaving 3 bases in the junction not matched to a gene.